The source of this T cell receptor beta chain is a study of T cells in Graves' hyperthyroidism and ophthalmopathy. Study at large: Staff took peripheral blood when the initial diagnosis was made, before any treatment began.

This CDR3 spans 12 amino acids. The germline V gene encodes CDR1 SNHLY and CDR2 FYNNEI. Deletions cut 7 bases from V and 11 bases from J, with 17 bases between. Ophthalmopathy cases met thresholds of Clinical Activity Score at least 3, NOSPECS grade at least 4 and duration under 3 months. The PBMCs were taken from roughly 10 ml of fresh peripheral blood. This clonotype was found many times. The antigen is undetermined. The TCR beta CDR3 regions underwent amplification using RNA transcripts as the source. TCR CDR3 regions were first amplified by RT-PCR with HTBI primers. TCRdb ran MiXCR on the multiplex PCR reads and lists one entry per CDR3 protein. This table holds about half a million distinct CDR3 sequences, less than 20% found once. General observations from the study: A model using 13 V-J features told ophthalmopathy apart from stable hyperthyroidism.

What was sequenced was blood. This rearrangement joins TRBV2 to TRBJ1-1, with D possibly TRBD1 on 6 matching bases. The clonotype was recovered from a man aged 40-55 years with Graves' ophthalmopathy. CDR3: CASKGDNPGAFF. CDR3 nucleotides: TGTGCCAGCAAGGGGGACAACCCCGGGGCTTTCTTT.